Sequencing of this T cell receptor (beta chain) was carried out in a study of blood T cell repertoires in COVID-19. Across the study: The United States, Italy and Spain provided the acute and convalescent COVID-19 samples.

Assignments of participants to cohorts depended upon their own reported clinical history. Per the study methods: Counts of nucleated cells, estimated from reference gene primer amplification, were obtained. Sequenced by immunoSEQ multiplex PCR; TCRdb stores in-frame clones only, minus some. For V, J and clone size, that table is used; D and trimming come from the DNA. The sample lists some 250,000 clones; 80% to 90% were seen once. V lost 5 bases to trimming and J lost 3 bases; unmatched junction nucleotides: 8. This CDR3 region has 15 residues. Germline V gene lookup returns CDR1 SGHTA and CDR2 FQGNSA.

The sequenced sample consisted of PBMCs or T cells enriched from blood (not recorded which). The genes are TRBV7-2 and TRBJ2-7, with 9 bases matching TRBD1. This clonotype was obtained from a man aged 35 to 55 who had recovered from COVID-19. The CDR3, as DNA: TGTGCCAGCAGCCCCCCCCCGGGACAGGGCTACGAGCAGTACTTC. This codes for CASSPPPGQGYEQYF.